These T cell receptor beta chains were read from a single sample in a study of beta chain features in type 1 diabetes. Sequenced by immunoSEQ multiplex PCR; TCRdb stores in-frame clones only, minus some. The sample holds about 160,000 clones; less than 9.5% are singletons and the top ten take approximately 0.65%. Sequencing was carried out using central memory CD4+ T cells from blood. The receptors stem from a man aged 18 to 29 in good health. Both conserved end residues are part of each CDR3. Each record gives: clone size, V gene, D gene, J gene, CDR3 DNA, CDR3 protein. D genes are given only for firm matches. Only some rows state a clone size, as once, few, many or a class for expanded clones.

abundance: few
v_gene: TRBV29-1
d_gene: TRBD1
j_gene: TRBJ1-1
CDR3nt: TGCAGCGTTGTATGGGACAGGGGGAATAGCACTGAAGCTTTCTTT
CDR3aa: CSVVWDRGNSTEAFF

abundance: many
v_gene: TRBV9
d_gene: TRBD1
j_gene: TRBJ1-4
CDR3nt: TGTGCCAGCAGCCGCGGAGGGACAGCAACTAATGAAAAACTGTTTTTT
CDR3aa: CASSRGGTATNEKLFF

abundance: few
v_gene: TRBV19
d_gene: NA
j_gene: TRBJ1-2
CDR3nt: TGTGCCAGTAAGGAGAACTATGGCTACACCTTC
CDR3aa: CASKENYGYTF

abundance: few
v_gene: TRBV27
d_gene: NA
j_gene: TRBJ2-4
CDR3nt: TGTGCCAGCAGTTCCGGACAGCTAGCCAAAAACATTCAGTACTTC
CDR3aa: CASSSGQLAKNIQYF

abundance: NA
v_gene: TRBV5-4
d_gene: TRBD2
j_gene: TRBJ2-1
CDR3nt: TGTGCCAGCAGCCGAGCGGGGAGCTCCTACAATGAGCAGTTCTTC
CDR3aa: CASSRAGSSYNEQFF

abundance: NA
v_gene: TRBV7-9
d_gene: NA
j_gene: TRBJ1-1
CDR3nt: TGTGCCAGCAGCTTAGTGCGGACATACCCTGAAGCTTTCTTT
CDR3aa: CASSLVRTYPEAFF

abundance: few
v_gene: TRBV5-3
d_gene: TRBD2
j_gene: TRBJ2-1
CDR3nt: TGTGCCAGCAGCTACCCGGGACTAGCGAATGAGCAGTTCTTC
CDR3aa: CASSYPGLANEQFF

abundance: few
v_gene: TRBV6-5
d_gene: NA
j_gene: TRBJ2-1
CDR3nt: TGTGCCAGCAGTGGAGGGCTACAAGGGTACAATGAGCAGTTCTTC
CDR3aa: CASSGGLQGYNEQFF

abundance: NA
v_gene: TRBV4-1
d_gene: NA
j_gene: TRBJ1-1
CDR3nt: TGCGCCAGCAGCCAGGACAGCCGCCCGAACACTGAAGCTTTCTTT
CDR3aa: CASSQDSRPNTEAFF

abundance: NA
v_gene: TRBV18
d_gene: NA
j_gene: TRBJ1-2
CDR3nt: TGTGCCAGCTCACCACTAGAGGATGGCTACACCTTC
CDR3aa: CASSPLEDGYTF

abundance: NA
v_gene: TRBV19
d_gene: NA
j_gene: TRBJ1-2
CDR3nt: TGTGCCAGTAGTTCCCCAGGGGACGACTATGGCTACACCTTC
CDR3aa: CASSSPGDDYGYTF

abundance: NA
v_gene: TRBV7-2
d_gene: TRBD2
j_gene: TRBJ2-7
CDR3nt: TGTGCCAGCAGCTTACTTCCCACGGTAGCGGGAGCTGGGTACGAGCAGTACTTC
CDR3aa: CASSLLPTVAGAGYEQYF

abundance: NA
v_gene: TRBV6-1
d_gene: NA
j_gene: TRBJ2-2
CDR3nt: TGTGCCAGCAGCCTGGTGCCGGAGACCGGGGAGCTGTTTTTT
CDR3aa: CASSLVPETGELFF